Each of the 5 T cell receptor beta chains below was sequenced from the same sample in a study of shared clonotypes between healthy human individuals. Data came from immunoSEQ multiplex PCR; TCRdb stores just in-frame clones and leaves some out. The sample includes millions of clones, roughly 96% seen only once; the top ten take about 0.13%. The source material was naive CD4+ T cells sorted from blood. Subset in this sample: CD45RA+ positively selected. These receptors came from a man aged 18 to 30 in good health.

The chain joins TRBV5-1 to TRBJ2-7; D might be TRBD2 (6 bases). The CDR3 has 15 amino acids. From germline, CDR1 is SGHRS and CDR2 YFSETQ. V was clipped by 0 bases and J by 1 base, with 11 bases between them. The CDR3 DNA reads TGCGCCAGCAGCTTGGTGGCTAGCGAGTCCTACGAGCAGTACTTC. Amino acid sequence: CASSLVASESYEQYF.

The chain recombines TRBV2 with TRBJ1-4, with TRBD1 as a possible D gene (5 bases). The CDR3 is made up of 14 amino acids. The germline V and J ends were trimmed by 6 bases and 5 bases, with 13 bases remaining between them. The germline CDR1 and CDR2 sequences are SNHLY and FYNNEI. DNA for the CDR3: TGTGCCAGCAGGGCACAGGCCCTCAATGAAAAACTGTTTTTT. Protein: CASRAQALNEKLFF. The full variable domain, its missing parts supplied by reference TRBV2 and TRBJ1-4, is EPEVTQTPSHQVTQMGQEVILRCVPISNHLYFYWYRQILGQKVEFLVSFYNNEISEKSEIFDDQFSVERPDGSNFTLKIRSTKLEDSAMYFCASRAQALNEKLFFGSGTQLSVL.

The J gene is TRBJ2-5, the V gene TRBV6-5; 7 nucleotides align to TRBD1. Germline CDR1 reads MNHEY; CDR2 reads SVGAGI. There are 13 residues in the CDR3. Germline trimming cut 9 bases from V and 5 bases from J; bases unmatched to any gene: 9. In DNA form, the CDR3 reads TGTGCCAGTACCAGGACAGGTCAGGAGACCCAGTACTTC. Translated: CASTRTGQETQYF.

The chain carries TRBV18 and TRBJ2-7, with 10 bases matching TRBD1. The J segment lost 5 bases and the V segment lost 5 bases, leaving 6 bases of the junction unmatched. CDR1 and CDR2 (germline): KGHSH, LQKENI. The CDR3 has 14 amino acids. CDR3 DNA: TGTGCCAGCTCATCCGGGACAGGGGAGAACGAGCAGTACTTC. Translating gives CASSSGTGENEQYF.

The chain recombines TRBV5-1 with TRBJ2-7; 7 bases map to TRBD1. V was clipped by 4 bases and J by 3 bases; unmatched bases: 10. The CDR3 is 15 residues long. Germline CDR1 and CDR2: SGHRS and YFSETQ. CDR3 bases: TGCGCCAGCAGCGCGACCGGGACAGCCTACTACGAGCAGTACTTC. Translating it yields CASSATGTAYYEQYF.